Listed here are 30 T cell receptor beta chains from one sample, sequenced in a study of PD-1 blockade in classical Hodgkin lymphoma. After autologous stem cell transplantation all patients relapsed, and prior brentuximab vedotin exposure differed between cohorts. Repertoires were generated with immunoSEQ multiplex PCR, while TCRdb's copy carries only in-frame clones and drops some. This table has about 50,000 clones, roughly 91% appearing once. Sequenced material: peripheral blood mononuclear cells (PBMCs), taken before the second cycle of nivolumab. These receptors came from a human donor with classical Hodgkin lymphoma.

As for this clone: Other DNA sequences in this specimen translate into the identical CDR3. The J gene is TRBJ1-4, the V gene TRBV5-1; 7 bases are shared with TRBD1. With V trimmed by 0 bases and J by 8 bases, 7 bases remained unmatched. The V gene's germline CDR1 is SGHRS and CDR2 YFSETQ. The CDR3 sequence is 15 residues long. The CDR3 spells CASSLGRGGGEKLFF. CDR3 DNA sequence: TGCGCCAGCAGCTTGGGGAGAGGAGGGGGCGAAAAACTGTTTTTT.

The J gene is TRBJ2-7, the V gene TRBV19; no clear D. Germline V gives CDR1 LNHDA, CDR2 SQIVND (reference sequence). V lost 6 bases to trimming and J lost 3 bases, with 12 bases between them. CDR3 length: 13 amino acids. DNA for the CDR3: TGTGCCAGTAGCTTAGGTAAACGCTACGAGCAGTACTTC. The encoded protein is CASSLGKRYEQYF. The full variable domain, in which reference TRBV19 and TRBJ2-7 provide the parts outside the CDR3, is DGGITQSPKYLFRKEGQNVTLSCEQNLNHDAMYWYRQDPGQGLRLIYYSQIVNDFQKGDIAEGYSVSREKKESFPLTVTSAQKNPTAFYLCASSLGKRYEQYFGPGTRLTVT.

CDR3 nucleotide sequence: TGTGCCAGCAGCTTAACAGGTGGAAGAGCATGGGGCTCAACAGTTGAGCAGTTCTTC. Encoded protein: CASSLTGGRAWGSTVEQFF. The J gene is TRBJ2-1, the V gene TRBV13, with D perhaps TRBD1 (5 bases). The germline V gene has CDR1 PRHDT and CDR2 FYEKMQ (reference sequence). Trimming removed 2 bases from V and 9 bases from J, with 29 bases in between. The CDR3 totals 19 residues.

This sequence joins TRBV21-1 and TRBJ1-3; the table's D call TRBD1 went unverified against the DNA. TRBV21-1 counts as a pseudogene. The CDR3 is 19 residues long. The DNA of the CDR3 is TGTGCCAGCAGCATAACACAAGAGGGGGACCGACGCTCTGGAAACACCATATATTTT. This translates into CASSITQEGDRRSGNTIYF.

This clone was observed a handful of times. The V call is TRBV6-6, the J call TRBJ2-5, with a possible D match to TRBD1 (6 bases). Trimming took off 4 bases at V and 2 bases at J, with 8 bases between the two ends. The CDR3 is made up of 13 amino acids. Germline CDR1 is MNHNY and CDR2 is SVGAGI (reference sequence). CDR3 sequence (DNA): TGTGCCAGCAGTTTCACAGGGCAAGAGACCCAGTACTTC. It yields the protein CASSFTGQETQYF.

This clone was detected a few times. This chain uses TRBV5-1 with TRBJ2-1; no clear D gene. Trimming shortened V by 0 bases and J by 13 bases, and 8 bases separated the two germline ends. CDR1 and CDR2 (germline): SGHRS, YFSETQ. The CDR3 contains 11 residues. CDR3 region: CASSLDSRQFF. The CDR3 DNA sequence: TGCGCCAGCAGCTTGGACAGTAGACAGTTCTTC.

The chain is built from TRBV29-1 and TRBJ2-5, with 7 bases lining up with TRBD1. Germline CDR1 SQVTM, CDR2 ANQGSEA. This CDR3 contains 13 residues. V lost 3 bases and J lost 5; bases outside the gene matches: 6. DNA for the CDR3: TGCAGCGTTGAGAGGGGGCCATACGAGACCCAGTACTTC. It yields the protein CSVERGPYETQYF.

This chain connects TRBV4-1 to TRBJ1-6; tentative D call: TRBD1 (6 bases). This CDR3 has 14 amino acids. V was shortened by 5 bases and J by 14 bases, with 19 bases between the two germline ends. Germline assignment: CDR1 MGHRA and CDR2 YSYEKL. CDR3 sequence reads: CASSSRDPGVALHF. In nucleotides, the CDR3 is TGCGCCAGCAGCTCCCGGGACCCAGGGGTGGCCCTCCACTTT.

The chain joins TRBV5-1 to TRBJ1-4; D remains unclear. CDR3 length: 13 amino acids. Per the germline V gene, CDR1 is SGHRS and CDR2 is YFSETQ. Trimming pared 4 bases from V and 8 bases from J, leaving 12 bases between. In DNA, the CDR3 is TGCGCCAGCAGCACAGTGAGGGAGGAAAAACTGTTTTTT. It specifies CASSTVREEKLFF.

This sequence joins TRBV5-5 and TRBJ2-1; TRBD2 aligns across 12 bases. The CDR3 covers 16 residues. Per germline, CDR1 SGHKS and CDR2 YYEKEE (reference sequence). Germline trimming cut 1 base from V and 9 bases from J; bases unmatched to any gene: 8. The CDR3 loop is CASSLLASGGATEQFF. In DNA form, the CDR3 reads TGTGCCAGCAGCTTGTTGGCTAGCGGGGGGGCCACTGAGCAGTTCTTC.

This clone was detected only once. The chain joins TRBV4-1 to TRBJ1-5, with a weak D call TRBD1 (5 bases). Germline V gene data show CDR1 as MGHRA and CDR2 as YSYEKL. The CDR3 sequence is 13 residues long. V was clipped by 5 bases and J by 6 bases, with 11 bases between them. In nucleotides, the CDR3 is TGCGCCAGCAGCTACGGGGCGGGTCAGCCCCAGCATTTT. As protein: CASSYGAGQPQHF.

CDR3 loop: CASSETGEETQYF. As DNA, the CDR3 is TGTGCCAGCAGCGAAACAGGGGAAGAGACCCAGTACTTC. The chain carries TRBV7-9 and TRBJ2-5, with TRBD1 matching over 7 bases. The V and J ends lost 5 bases and 3 bases, in that order; junction bases with no gene match: 3. This CDR3 contains 13 residues. The germline gives CDR1 SEHNR, CDR2 FQNEAQ (reference sequence).

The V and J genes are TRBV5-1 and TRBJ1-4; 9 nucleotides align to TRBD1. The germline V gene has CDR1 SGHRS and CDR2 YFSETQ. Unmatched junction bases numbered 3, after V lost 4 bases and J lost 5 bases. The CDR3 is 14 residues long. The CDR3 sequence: CASSTGTGNEKLFF. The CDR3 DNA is TGCGCCAGCAGCACCGGGACAGGGAATGAAAAACTGTTTTTT. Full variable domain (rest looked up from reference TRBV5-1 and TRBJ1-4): KAGVTQTPRYLIKTRGQQVTLSCSPISGHRSVSWYQQTPGQGLQFLFEYFSETQRNKGNFPGRFSGRQFSNSRSEMNVSTLELGDSALYLCASSTGTGNEKLFFGSGTQLSVL.

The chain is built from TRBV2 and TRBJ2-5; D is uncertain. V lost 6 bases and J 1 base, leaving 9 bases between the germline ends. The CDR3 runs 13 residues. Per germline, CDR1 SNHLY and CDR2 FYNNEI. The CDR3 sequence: CASSAQFQETQYF. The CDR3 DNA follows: TGTGCCAGCAGCGCGCAGTTCCAAGAGACCCAGTACTTC.

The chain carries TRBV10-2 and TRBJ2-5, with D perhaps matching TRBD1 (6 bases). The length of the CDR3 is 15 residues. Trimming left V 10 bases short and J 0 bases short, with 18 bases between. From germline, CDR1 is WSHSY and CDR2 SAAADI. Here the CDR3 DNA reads TGCGCCACCGGGCTACGGACAGCGTACCAAGAGACCCAGTACTTC. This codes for CATGLRTAYQETQYF.

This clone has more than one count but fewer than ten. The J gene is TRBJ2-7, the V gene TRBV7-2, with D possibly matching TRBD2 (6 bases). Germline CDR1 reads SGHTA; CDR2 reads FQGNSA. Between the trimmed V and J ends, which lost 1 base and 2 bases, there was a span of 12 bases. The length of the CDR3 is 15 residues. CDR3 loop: CASSLVRGGTYEQYF. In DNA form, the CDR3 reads TGTGCCAGCAGCTTAGTACGGGGAGGTACCTACGAGCAGTACTTC.

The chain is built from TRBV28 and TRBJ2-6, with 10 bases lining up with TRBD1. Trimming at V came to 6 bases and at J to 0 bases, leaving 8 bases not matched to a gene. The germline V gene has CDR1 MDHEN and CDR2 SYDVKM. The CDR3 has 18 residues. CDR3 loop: CASRRGQGVFSGANVLTF. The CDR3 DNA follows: TGTGCCAGCAGGAGAGGACAGGGGGTGTTCTCTGGGGCCAACGTCCTGACTTTC.

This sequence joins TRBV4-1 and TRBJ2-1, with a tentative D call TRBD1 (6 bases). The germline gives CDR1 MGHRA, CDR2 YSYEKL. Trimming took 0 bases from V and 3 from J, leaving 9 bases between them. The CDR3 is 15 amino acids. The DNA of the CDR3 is TGCGCCAGCAGCCAAGAATTAGGGGGCTACAATGAGCAGTTCTTC. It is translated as CASSQELGGYNEQFF.

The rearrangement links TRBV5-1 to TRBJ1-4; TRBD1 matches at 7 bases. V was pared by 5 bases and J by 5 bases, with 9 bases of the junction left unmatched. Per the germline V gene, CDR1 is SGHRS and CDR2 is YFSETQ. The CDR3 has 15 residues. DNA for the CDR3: TGCGCCAGCAGACCTACAGGGGATTCGAATGAAAAACTGTTTTTT. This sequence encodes CASRPTGDSNEKLFF.

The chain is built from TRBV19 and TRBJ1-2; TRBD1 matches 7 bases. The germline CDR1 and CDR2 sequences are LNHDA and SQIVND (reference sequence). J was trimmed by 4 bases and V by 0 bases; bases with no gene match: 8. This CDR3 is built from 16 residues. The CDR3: CASSIERQGFGYGYTF. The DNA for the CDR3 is TGTGCCAGTAGTATAGAACGACAGGGTTTTGGCTATGGCTACACCTTC.

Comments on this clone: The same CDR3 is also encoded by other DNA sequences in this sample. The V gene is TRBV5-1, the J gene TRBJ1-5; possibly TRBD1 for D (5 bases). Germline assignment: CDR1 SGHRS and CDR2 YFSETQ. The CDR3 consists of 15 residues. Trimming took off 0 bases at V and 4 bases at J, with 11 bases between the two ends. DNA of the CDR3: TGCGCCAGCAGCTTGGCCCCGGGGCTAAATCAGCCCCAGCATTTT. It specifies CASSLAPGLNQPQHF.

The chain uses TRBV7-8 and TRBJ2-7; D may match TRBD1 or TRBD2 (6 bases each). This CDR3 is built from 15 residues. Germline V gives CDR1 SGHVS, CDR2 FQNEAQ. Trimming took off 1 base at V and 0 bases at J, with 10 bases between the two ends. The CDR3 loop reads CASSLVEGDSYEQYF. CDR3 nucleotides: TGTGCCAGCAGCTTAGTGGAGGGGGACTCCTACGAGCAGTACTTC.

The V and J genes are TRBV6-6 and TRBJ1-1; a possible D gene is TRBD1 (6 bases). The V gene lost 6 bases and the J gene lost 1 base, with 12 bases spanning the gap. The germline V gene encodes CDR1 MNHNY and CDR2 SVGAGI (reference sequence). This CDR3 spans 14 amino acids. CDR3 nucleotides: TGTGCCAGCAGAATGACAGGTGGGAACACTGAAGCTTTCTTT. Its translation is CASRMTGGNTEAFF.

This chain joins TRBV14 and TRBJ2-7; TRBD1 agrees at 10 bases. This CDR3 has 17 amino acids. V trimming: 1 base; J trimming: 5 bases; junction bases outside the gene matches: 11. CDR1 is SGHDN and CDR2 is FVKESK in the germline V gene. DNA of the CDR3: TGTGCCAGCAGCCAAGCCCCCCCCCGGGACAGGGGCCACGAGCAGTACTTC. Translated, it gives CASSQAPPRDRGHEQYF.

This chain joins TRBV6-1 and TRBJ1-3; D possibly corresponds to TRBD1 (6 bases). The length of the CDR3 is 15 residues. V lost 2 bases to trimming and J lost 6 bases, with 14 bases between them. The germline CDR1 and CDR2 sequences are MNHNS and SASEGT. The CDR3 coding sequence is TGTGCCAGCAGTGAACAGGGTGCAGGGGTAAACACCATATATTTT. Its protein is CASSEQGAGVNTIYF.

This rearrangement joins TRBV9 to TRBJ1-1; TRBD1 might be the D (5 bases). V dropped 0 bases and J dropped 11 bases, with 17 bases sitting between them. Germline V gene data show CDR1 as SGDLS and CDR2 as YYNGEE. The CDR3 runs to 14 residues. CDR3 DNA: TGTGCCAGCAGCGTAGGTTTCGGAGGGGAGGAGGCTTTCTTT. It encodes CASSVGFGGEEAFF.

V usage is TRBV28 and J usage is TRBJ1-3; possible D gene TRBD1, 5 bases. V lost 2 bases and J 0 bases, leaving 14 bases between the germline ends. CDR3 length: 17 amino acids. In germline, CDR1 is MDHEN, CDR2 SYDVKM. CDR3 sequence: CASSLLGTLHSGNTIYF. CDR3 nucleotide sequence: TGTGCCAGCAGTTTACTAGGGACCCTCCACTCTGGAAACACCATATATTTT.

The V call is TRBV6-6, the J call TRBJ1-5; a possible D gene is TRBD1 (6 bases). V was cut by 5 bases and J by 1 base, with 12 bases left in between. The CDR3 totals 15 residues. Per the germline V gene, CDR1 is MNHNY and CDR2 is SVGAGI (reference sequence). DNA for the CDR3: TGTGCCAGCAGTCGGACAGCCGGGAGCAATCAGCCCCAGCATTTT. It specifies CASSRTAGSNQPQHF.

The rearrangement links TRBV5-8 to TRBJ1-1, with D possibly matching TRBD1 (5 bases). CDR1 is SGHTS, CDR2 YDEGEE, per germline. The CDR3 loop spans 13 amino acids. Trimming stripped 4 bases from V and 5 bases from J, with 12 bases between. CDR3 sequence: CASSVFRVTEAFF. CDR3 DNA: TGTGCCAGCAGCGTGTTCAGGGTAACTGAAGCTTTCTTT.

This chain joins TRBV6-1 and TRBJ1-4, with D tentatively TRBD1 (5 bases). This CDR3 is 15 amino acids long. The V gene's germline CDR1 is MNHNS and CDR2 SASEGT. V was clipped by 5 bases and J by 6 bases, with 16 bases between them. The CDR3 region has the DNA TGTGCCAGCAGTAAGAAGGACGGGGGAGATGAAAAACTGTTTTTT. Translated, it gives CASSKKDGGDEKLFF.